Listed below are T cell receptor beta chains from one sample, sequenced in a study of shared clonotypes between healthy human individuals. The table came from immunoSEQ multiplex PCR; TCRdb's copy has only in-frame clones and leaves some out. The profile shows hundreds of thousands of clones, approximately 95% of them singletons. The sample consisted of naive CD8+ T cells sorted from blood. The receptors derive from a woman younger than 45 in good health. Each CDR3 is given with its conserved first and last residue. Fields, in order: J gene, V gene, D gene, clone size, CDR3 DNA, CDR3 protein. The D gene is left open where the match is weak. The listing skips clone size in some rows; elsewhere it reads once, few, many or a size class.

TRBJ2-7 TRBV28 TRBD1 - TGTGCCAGCAGTTTTAAGGGACAGGGTTACGAGCAGTACTTC CASSFKGQGYEQYF
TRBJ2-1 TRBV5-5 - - TGTGCCAGCAGCTTGTGGCAGGGGCTTCTCTCCTACAATGAGCAGTTCTTC CASSLWQGLLSYNEQFF
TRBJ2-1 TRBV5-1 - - TGCGCCAGCAGCGCAGATATTTCCTACAATGAGCAGTTCTTC CASSADISYNEQFF
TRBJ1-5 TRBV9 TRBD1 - TGTGCCAGCAGCGTAGTGGGACAGAGCAATCAGCCCCAGCATTTT CASSVVGQSNQPQHF
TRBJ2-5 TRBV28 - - TGTGCCAGCAGTTTGGGTTTATCCCACAGGGTCCAAGAGACCCAGTACTTC CASSLGLSHRVQETQYF
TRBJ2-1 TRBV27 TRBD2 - TGTGCCAGCATCCAGAGCTGGCGGGAGGGCCCCTACAATGAGCAGTTCTTC CASIQSWREGPYNEQFF
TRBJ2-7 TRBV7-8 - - TGTGCCAGCAGCCTAGAGCCTCTTGGCTACGAGCAGTACTTC CASSLEPLGYEQYF
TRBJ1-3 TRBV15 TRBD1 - TGTGCCACCAGCAGAACAGGGGGCGCAGACACCATATATTTT CATSRTGGADTIYF
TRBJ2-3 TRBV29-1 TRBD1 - TGCAGCGTCGCGACAGGGGGGCGTAGTGATACGCAGTATTTT CSVATGGRSDTQYF
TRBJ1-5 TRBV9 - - TGTGCCAGCAGTTCAGGGGAAAGCAATCAGCCCCAGCATTTT CASSSGESNQPQHF
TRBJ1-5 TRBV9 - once TGTGCCAGCAGCGCCCACGGGGATCAGCCCCAGCATTTT CASSAHGDQPQHF
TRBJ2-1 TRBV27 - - TGTGCCAGCAGATTCGGGTCGGGGTATGAGCAGTTCTTC CASRFGSGYEQFF
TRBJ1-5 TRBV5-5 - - TGTGCCAGCAGCTTGTTGACGGATAAGAGGCCCCAGCATTTT CASSLLTDKRPQHF
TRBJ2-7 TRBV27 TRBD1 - TGTGCCAGCAGTCCACGACAGGGATCCTTATTATACGAGCAGTACTTC CASSPRQGSLLYEQYF
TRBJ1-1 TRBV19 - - TGTGCCAGTAGTATTTCCGTGAACACTGAAGCTTTCTTT CASSISVNTEAFF
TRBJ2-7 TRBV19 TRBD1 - TGTGCCAGTAGTATCGGACAGGGGGTCTCCTACGAGCAGTACTTC CASSIGQGVSYEQYF
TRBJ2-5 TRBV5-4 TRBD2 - TGTGCCAGCAGCTCCCCCGGGGCTAGCGGGAGGGCCGTGGAGACCCAGTACTTC CASSSPGASGRAVETQYF
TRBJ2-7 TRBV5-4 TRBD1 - TGTGCCAGCAGCCAAGACAGGGGCCACGAGCAGTACTTC CASSQDRGHEQYF
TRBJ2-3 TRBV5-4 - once TGTGCCAGCAGCTTGCGGCCGGAACCCCATACGCAGTATTTT CASSLRPEPHTQYF
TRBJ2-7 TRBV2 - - TGTGCCAGCATTCAAGACACACCTGAGGTTTCCTACGAGCAGTACTTC CASIQDTPEVSYEQYF
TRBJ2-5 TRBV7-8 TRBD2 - TGTGCCAGCAGCTTAGAATCTAGCGGCGGGACCCAGTACTTC CASSLESSGGTQYF
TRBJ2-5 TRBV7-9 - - TGTGCCAGCAGCTCGCTTTCTGGGGGCCTAGAGACCCAGTACTTC CASSSLSGGLETQYF
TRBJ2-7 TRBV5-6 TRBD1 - TGTGCCAGCAGCAAAGGGACAGGACTTTACGAGCAGTACTTC CASSKGTGLYEQYF
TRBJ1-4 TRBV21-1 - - TGTGCCAGCAGCAAAGCGCGGATGTTTTCCGACAGGTGGCTTTATACAACTAATGAAAAACTGTTTTTT CASSKARMFSDRWLYTTNEKLFF
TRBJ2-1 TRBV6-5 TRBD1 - TGTGCCAGCAGTTACTTTTCAGGGGGCGATGAGCAGTTCTTC CASSYFSGGDEQFF
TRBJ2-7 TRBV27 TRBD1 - TGTGCCAGCAGTTTCGGTGTGCCGGACAGGGGCTACGAGCAGTACTTC CASSFGVPDRGYEQYF
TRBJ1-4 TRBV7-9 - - TGTGCCAGCAGCGCCTCTGACAGTGGGACCGAGGAAAAACTGTTTTTT CASSASDSGTEEKLFF
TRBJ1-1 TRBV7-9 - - TGTGCCAGCAGGAGTCCAGGGGAGAACACTGAAGCTTTCTTT CASRSPGENTEAFF
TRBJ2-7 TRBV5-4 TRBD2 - TGTGCCAGCAGCATGGGTGCGGGAGGGATGTACGAGCAGTACTTC CASSMGAGGMYEQYF
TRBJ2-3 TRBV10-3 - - TGTGCCATCAGGGAAGAGGATACGCAGTATTTT CAIREEDTQYF
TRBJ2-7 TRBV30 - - TGTGCCTGGAGAGGGGGTGTCTACGAGCAGTACTTC CAWRGGVYEQYF
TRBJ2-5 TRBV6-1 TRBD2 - TGTGCCAGCAGTCTCCCCCCAGGCGGGGGGGAGACCCAGTACTTC CASSLPPGGGETQYF
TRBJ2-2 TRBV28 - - TGTGCCAGCAGCCACCCCTGGGGGAACACCGGGGAGCTGTTTTTT CASSHPWGNTGELFF
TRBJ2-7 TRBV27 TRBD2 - TGTGCCAGCAGATCAGCGGGAGTACCCGAGCAGTACTTC CASRSAGVPEQYF
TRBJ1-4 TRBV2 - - TGTGCCAGCATTTGGAGAACTAATGAAAAACTGTTTTTT CASIWRTNEKLFF
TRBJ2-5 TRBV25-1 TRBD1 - TGTGCCAGCAGGAGGGTGGTAGGGGGCATTGAGACCCAGTACTTC CASRRVVGGIETQYF
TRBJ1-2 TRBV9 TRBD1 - TGTGCCAGCAGCATGGGACAGGGAGGCTACACCTTC CASSMGQGGYTF
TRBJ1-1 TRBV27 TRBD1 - TGTGCCAGCACCCCTCAACCGGGACAGGGGAGAACCCGGGAAGCTTTCTTT CASTPQPGQGRTREAFF
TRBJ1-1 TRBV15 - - TGTGCCACCAGGCATTACAACACTGAAGCTTTCTTT CATRHYNTEAFF
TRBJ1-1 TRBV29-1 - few TGCAGCGTTGAACTCCAGGTGAACACTGAAGCTTTCTTT CSVELQVNTEAFF
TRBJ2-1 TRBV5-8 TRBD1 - TGTGCCAGCAGCTCGGTTGGGACAGGGTATTACAATGAGCAGTTCTTC CASSSVGTGYYNEQFF
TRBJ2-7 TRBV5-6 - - TGTGCCAGCAGCCCGGAGGGGGGCGGTCCGTACGAGCAGTACTTC CASSPEGGGPYEQYF
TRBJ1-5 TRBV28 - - TGTGCCAGCAATTTGAGTGGCAATCAGCCCCAGCATTTT CASNLSGNQPQHF
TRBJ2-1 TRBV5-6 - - TGTGCCAGCAGCTTGGAACAAGGACTGAGCTCCTACAATGAGCAGTTCTTC CASSLEQGLSSYNEQFF
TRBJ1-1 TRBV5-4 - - TGTGCCAGCAACCGGGGCCCTGAAGCTTTCTTT CASNRGPEAFF
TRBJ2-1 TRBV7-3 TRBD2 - TGTGCCAGCAGCTTAATGGGGGGGTCGATCAATGAGCAGTTCTTC CASSLMGGSINEQFF
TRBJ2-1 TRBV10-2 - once TGCGCCAGTGGAGAGGGGGTTAATGAGCAGTTCTTC CASGEGVNEQFF
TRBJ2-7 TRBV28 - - TGTGCCAGCAGTCCCCGAACCGGAGCGGGTTCCGAGCAGTACTTC CASSPRTGAGSEQYF
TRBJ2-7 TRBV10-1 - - TGCGCCAGCAGTGACTCGGTGGGGGTTTACGAGCAGTACTTC CASSDSVGVYEQYF
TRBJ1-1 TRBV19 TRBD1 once TGTGCCAGTAGTATCCGGACAGGACCCGAAGCTTTCTTT CASSIRTGPEAFF
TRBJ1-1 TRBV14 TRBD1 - TGTGCCAGCAGCCAAGGACCCGGACAGGGGTACATCAACACTGAAGCTTTCTTT CASSQGPGQGYINTEAFF